Listed below are T cell receptor beta chains from one sample, sequenced in a study of shared clonotypes between healthy human individuals. Here immunoSEQ multiplex PCR was the method, and the copy in TCRdb shows in-frame clones only, minus some. The table has 2.3 million or so clones, just over 90% seen once. The sample taken for sequencing was naive CD4+ T cells from PBMCs. These receptors were collected from a man aged 18-30 years in good health. Some clones in this sample may be carry-over from other donors' samples. The CDR3 runs from the conserved cysteine through the conserved F or W. A D gene is named only where the DNA matches it firmly. Clone size is stated in some rows and not others, as once, few, many or a class when expanded.

TRBJ2-2 - - TRBV7-9 CASSPRGRENTGELFF TGTGCCAGCAGCCCGCGGGGCAGGGAAAACACCGGGGAGCTGTTTTTT
TRBJ2-1 - TRBD2 TRBV30 CAAAPGTRQFF TGTGCCGCGGCGCCCGGGACTAGACAGTTCTTC
TRBJ1-2 - - TRBV28 CASSPSVTGNYGYTF TGTGCCAGCAGTCCCAGCGTGACGGGTAACTATGGCTACACCTTC
TRBJ2-1 - TRBD2 TRBV5-1 CASTPLAGGSYNEQFF TGCGCCAGCACTCCACTAGCGGGAGGCTCCTACAATGAGCAGTTCTTC
TRBJ2-2 - - TRBV6-5 CASSLDSNAGELFF TGTGCCAGCAGTCTTGACAGTAACGCCGGGGAGCTGTTTTTT
TRBJ2-2 - - TRBV28 CASSRQRYQNTGELFF TGTGCCAGCAGCCGTCAGAGATATCAGAACACCGGGGAGCTGTTTTTT
TRBJ2-7 - - TRBV9 CASSALPSYEQYF TGTGCCAGCAGCGCTCTACCGAGCTACGAGCAGTACTTC
TRBJ2-2 - - TRBV5-1 CASSWYRNRAGELFF TGCGCCAGCAGCTGGTACAGGAATCGCGCCGGGGAGCTGTTTTTT
TRBJ2-3 - - TRBV2 CASRRGTDTQYF TGTGCCAGCAGGCGGGGCACAGATACGCAGTATTTT
TRBJ1-5 - - TRBV12-2 CASRSKDRGMRPQHF TGTGCAAGTCGCTCAAAAGACAGGGGGATGCGTCCCCAGCATTTT
TRBJ2-5 once TRBD2 TRBV5-1 CASSDDAGRAQETQYF TGCGCCAGCAGCGACGATGCCGGGAGGGCCCAAGAGACCCAGTACTTC
TRBJ2-7 - TRBD1 TRBV25-1 CASSRSGTGTYEQYF TGTGCCAGCAGTCGATCCGGGACAGGGACCTACGAGCAGTACTTC
TRBJ1-3 - - TRBV9 CASSVRGSGGNTIYF TGTGCCAGCAGTGTAAGGGGAAGTGGGGGAAACACCATATATTTT
TRBJ2-7 - - TRBV28 CASSSGGASYEQYF TGTGCCAGCAGTTCCGGCGGTGCCTCCTACGAGCAGTACTTC
TRBJ2-7 - - TRBV12-1 CASSFTWYEQYF TGTGCCAGCAGCTTTACGTGGTACGAGCAGTACTTC
TRBJ2-1 - - TRBV4-1 CASSQDGRGQQFF TGCGCCAGCAGCCAAGATGGTAGGGGCCAGCAGTTCTTC
TRBJ2-7 - TRBD2 TRBV28 CASSPPGGRAYEQYF TGTGCCAGCAGTCCCCCTGGCGGGAGGGCCTACGAGCAGTACTTC
TRBJ1-1 few TRBD1 TRBV7-9 CASSSGQWDEAFF TGTGCCAGCAGCTCGGGACAGTGGGATGAAGCTTTCTTT
TRBJ2-3 - - TRBV5-1 CASSSGAHTDTQYF TGCGCCAGCAGCTCGGGGGCCCACACAGATACGCAGTATTTT
TRBJ1-6 - TRBD1 TRBV4-1 CASSQDPGTGNSPLHF TGCGCCAGCAGCCAAGACCCCGGGACAGGGAATTCACCCCTCCACTTT
TRBJ1-1 - TRBD1 TRBV14 CASSPQGAVTEAFF TGTGCCAGCAGCCCCCAGGGGGCAGTCACTGAAGCTTTCTTT
TRBJ1-2 - - TRBV9 CASSVPVGSYGYTF TGTGCCAGCAGCGTACCGGTCGGGAGCTATGGCTACACCTTC
TRBJ2-7 - TRBD2 TRBV5-1 CASSFRLAGEDEQYF TGCGCCAGCAGCTTTCGACTAGCGGGAGAAGACGAGCAGTACTTC
TRBJ2-7 - - TRBV7-3 CASSLGGGLYEQYF TGTGCCAGCAGCTTAGGAGGGGGCCTGTACGAGCAGTACTTC
TRBJ2-1 - TRBD2 TRBV7-9 CASSGIAGDHNEQFF TGTGCCAGCAGCGGTATAGCGGGGGACCACAATGAGCAGTTCTTC
TRBJ2-7 - - TRBV28 CASRQAYEQYF TGTGCCAGCAGACAGGCCTACGAGCAGTACTTC
TRBJ2-2 - - TRBV27 CASSPRPQANTGELFF TGTGCCAGCAGTCCCCGACCACAGGCAAACACCGGGGAGCTGTTTTTT
TRBJ2-7 - - TRBV5-1 CASSLDSLGREGEQYF TGCGCCAGCAGCTTGGATTCACTGGGGAGAGAGGGGGAGCAGTACTTC
TRBJ2-1 - - TRBV5-6 CASSLAVSWTWFF TGTGCCAGCAGCTTGGCCGTTTCGTGGACCTGGTTCTTC
TRBJ2-1 - - TRBV30 CAWSVGGTSSYNEQFF TGTGCCTGGAGTGTTGGCGGGACAAGCTCCTACAATGAGCAGTTCTTC
TRBJ2-3 - - TRBV13 CASSLQGTDTQYF TGTGCCAGCAGTCTACAGGGAACAGATACGCAGTATTTT
TRBJ2-3 - - TRBV7-3 CASSLRQPPLDTQYF TGTGCCAGCAGCTTGAGGCAGCCCCCTCTGGATACGCAGTATTTT
TRBJ1-2 - TRBD1 TRBV28 CASSSTTGGFGYTF TGTGCCAGCAGTTCAACGACAGGGGGGTTTGGCTACACCTTC
TRBJ2-7 - TRBD2 TRBV11-2 CASSSPRGLAGDKYF TGTGCCAGCAGCTCTCCCCGGGGACTAGCGGGAGACAAGTACTTC
TRBJ1-5 - - TRBV7-9 CASSTSNGNQPQHF TGTGCCAGCAGTACGTCTAATGGCAATCAGCCCCAGCATTTT
TRBJ1-2 - - TRBV19 CASSIVPTYGYTF TGTGCCAGTAGTATAGTTCCTACCTATGGCTACACCTTC
TRBJ1-5 few TRBD1 TRBV28 CASSLTGGGQPQHF TGTGCCAGCAGTTTGACAGGGGGCGGACAGCCCCAGCATTTT
TRBJ1-2 once - TRBV6-1 CASSEAGSYGYTF TGTGCCAGCAGTGAAGCAGGAAGCTATGGCTACACCTTC
TRBJ2-7 - TRBD1 TRBV5-4 CASSFGPGTGLSYEQYF TGTGCCAGCAGCTTTGGTCCCGGGACAGGCCTCTCCTACGAGCAGTACTTC
TRBJ2-1 - - TRBV4-1 CASSLVGLGYNEQFF TGCGCCAGCAGCCTCGTCGGTCTCGGGTACAATGAGCAGTTCTTC
TRBJ1-2 - TRBD1 TRBV4-2 CASSQRTGGNYGYTF TGTGCCAGCAGCCAGAGGACAGGGGGAAACTATGGCTACACCTTC
TRBJ1-2 - - TRBV4-1 CASSPDPRDIYGYTF TGCGCCAGCAGCCCAGACCCACGGGACATCTATGGCTACACCTTC
TRBJ2-1 - - TRBV18 CASSPEGPRSNEQFF TGTGCCAGCTCACCAGAGGGGCCCAGGAGCAATGAGCAGTTCTTC
TRBJ2-6 - TRBD1 TRBV7-2 CASSSQGSNPNVLTF TGTGCCAGCAGCTCACAGGGGTCCAACCCCAACGTCCTGACTTTC
TRBJ1-2 - - TRBV28 CASGRINYGYTF TGTGCCAGTGGACGGATTAACTATGGCTACACCTTC
TRBJ2-7 - - TRBV11-2 CASSHYYEQYF TGTGCCAGCAGCCATTACTACGAGCAGTACTTC
TRBJ2-4 - - TRBV28 CASSSRGARAKNIQYF TGTGCCAGCTCAAGCCGGGGGGCCCGAGCCAAAAACATTCAGTACTTC
TRBJ2-7 once TRBD2 TRBV6-1 CASSWTSGTPYEQYF TGTGCCAGCAGCTGGACTAGCGGGACGCCCTACGAGCAGTACTTC
TRBJ1-2 once - TRBV7-8 CASSPRGQGPYGYTF TGTGCCAGCAGCCCTCGGGGTCAGGGGCCCTATGGCTACACCTTC
TRBJ2-7 - TRBD1 TRBV5-1 CASSFLEDRGPREQYF TGCGCCAGCAGCTTTTTGGAGGACAGGGGGCCCCGCGAGCAGTACTTC
TRBJ2-2 once - TRBV7-2 CASSPRRGFGELFF TGTGCCAGCAGCCCCCGGAGGGGGTTCGGGGAGCTGTTTTTT
TRBJ2-2 - - TRBV5-1 CASSLDPANGELFF TGCGCCAGCAGCTTGGATCCCGCTAACGGGGAGTTGTTTTTT
TRBJ1-5 - - TRBV11-2 CASSRSGGGRNQPQHF TGTGCCAGCAGCCGGTCTGGAGGGGGGCGGAATCAGCCCCAGCATTTT
TRBJ2-1 - - TRBV5-1 CASSSTTYNEQFF TGCGCCAGCAGCTCAACAACCTACAATGAGCAGTTCTTC
TRBJ2-1 once - TRBV7-9 CASSPPGAGREQFF TGTGCCAGCAGCCCACCGGGGGCCGGGAGGGAGCAGTTCTTC
TRBJ2-2 - - TRBV7-2 CASSLWQLYTGELFF TGTGCCAGCAGCTTATGGCAGTTGTACACCGGGGAGCTGTTTTTT
TRBJ2-1 - - TRBV6-6 CASTTEVAYNEQFF TGTGCCAGCACTACAGAGGTCGCCTACAATGAGCAGTTCTTC